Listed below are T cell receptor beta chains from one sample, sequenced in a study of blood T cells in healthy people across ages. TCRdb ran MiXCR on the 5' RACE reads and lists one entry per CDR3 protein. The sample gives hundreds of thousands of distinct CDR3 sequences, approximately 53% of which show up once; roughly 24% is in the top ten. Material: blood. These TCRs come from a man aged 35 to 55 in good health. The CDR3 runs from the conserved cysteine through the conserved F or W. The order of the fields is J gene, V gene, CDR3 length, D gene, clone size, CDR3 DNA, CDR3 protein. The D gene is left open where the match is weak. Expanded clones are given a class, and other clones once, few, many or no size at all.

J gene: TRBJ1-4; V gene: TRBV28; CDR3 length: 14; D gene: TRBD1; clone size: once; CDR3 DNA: TGTGCCAGCGGCCCCGGGACAGGGGAGGAAAAACTGTTTTTT; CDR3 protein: CASGPGTGEEKLFF
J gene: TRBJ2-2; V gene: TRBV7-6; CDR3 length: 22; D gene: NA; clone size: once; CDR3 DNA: TGTGCCAGCAGCTACGATCAACCCGCTCGATTGAGGACAGATACGAACACCGGGGAGCTGTTTTTT; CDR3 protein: CASSYDQPARLRTDTNTGELFF
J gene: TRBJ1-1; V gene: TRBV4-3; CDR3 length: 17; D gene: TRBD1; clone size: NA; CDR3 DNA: TGCGCCAGCAGCCAAAACCGAGGGGGCCGGGGCGACACTGAAGCTTTCTTT; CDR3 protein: CASSQNRGGRGDTEAFF
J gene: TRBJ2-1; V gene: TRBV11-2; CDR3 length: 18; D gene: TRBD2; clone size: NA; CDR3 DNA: TGTGCCAGCAGCTTAGGGTTGTGGACTAGCGGACCCTACAATGAGCAGTTCTTC; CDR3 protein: CASSLGLWTSGPYNEQFF
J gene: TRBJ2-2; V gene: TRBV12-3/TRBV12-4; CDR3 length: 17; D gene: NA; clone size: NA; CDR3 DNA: TGTGCCAGCAGTTTATGGCGCGGTCTCGCGAACACCGGGGAGCTGTTTTTT; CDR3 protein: CASSLWRGLANTGELFF
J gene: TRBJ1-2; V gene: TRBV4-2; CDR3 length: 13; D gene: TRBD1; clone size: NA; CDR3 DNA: TGTGCCAGCAGCCAAGAAGCCAGGGGGGCCTACACCTTC; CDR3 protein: CASSQEARGAYTF
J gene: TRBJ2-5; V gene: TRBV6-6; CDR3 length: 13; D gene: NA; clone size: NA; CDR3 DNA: TGTGCCAGCAGTTACTGGCAGGAAGAGACCCAGTACTTC; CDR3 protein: CASSYWQEETQYF
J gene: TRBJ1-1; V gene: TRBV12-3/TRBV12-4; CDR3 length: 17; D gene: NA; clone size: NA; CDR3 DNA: TGTGCCAGCAGCTCTAACCTGGCTACTCAGAGGGTTTCTGAAGCTTTCTTT; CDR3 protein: CASSSNLATQRVSEAFF
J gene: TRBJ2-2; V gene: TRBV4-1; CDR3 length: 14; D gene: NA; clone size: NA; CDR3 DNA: TGCGCCAGCAGCCAAGTAGAGAACACCGGGGAGCTGTTTTTT; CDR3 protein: CASSQVENTGELFF
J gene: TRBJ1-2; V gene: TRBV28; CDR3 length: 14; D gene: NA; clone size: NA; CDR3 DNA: TGTGCCAGCAGTTTATACGGGTCTAACTATGGCTACACCTTC; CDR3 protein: CASSLYGSNYGYTF
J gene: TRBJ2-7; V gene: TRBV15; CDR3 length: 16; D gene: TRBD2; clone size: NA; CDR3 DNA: TGTGCCACCAGCAGAGATCAAGCTAGCGGGAGCCACGAGCAGTACTTC; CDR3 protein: CATSRDQASGSHEQYF
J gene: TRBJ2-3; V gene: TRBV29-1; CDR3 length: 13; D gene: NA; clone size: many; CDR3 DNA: TGCAGCACAGGTGATCCTAGCACAGATACGCAGTATTTT; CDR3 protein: CSTGDPSTDTQYF
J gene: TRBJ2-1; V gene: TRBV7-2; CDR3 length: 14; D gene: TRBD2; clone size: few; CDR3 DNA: TGTGCCACCGGGGTAGCGGGAGTTGTAAATGAGCAGTTCTTC; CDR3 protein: CATGVAGVVNEQFF
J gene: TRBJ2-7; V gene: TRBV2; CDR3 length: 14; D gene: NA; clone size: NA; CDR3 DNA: TGTGCCAGCAGTGATTTCACTGGGCGGTACGAGCAGTACTTC; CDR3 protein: CASSDFTGRYEQYF
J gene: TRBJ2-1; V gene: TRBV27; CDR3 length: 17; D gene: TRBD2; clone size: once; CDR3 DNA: TGTGCCAGCAGTTTAGGGACTAGCGGGACCCCCTACAATGAGCAGTTCTTC; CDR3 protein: CASSLGTSGTPYNEQFF
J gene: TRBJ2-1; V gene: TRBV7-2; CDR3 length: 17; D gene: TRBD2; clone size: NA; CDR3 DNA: TGTGCCAGCAGCTTAGCCGGGACTAGCGTCTCCTACAATGAGCAGTTCTTC; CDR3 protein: CASSLAGTSVSYNEQFF
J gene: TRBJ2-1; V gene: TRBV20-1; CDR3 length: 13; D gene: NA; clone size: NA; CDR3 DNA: TGCAGTGCCCGGGCCTCGGCTAAGGGAGAGCAGTTCTTC; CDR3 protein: CSARASAKGEQFF
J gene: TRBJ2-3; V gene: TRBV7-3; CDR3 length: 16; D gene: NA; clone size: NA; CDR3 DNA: TGTGCCAGCAGCCGAAACCGAGCGGCAAGCACAGATACGCAGTATTTT; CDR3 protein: CASSRNRAASTDTQYF
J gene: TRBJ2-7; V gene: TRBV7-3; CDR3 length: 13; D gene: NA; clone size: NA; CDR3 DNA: TGTGCCAGCAGCTTAGGGCAGTGGGACGAGCAGTACTTC; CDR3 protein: CASSLGQWDEQYF
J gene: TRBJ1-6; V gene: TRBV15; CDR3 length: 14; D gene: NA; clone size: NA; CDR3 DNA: TGTGCCACCAGCAGAGATCAGGACCCTTCACCCCTCCACTTT; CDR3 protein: CATSRDQDPSPLHF
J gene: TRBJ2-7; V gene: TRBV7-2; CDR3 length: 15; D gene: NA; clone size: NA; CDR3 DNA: TGTGCCAGCACAAAATTGACAGGGACTTCCTACGAGCAGTACTTC; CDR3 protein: CASTKLTGTSYEQYF
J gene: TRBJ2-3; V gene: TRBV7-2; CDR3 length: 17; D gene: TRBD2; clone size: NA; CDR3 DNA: TGTGCCAGCAGCCCCTACGGGACTAGCGGGTACACAGATACGCAGTATTTT; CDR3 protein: CASSPYGTSGYTDTQYF
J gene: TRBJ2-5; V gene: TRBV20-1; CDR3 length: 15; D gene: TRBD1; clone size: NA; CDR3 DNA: TGCAGTGCTAGCAGCGACAGGGGGTACCAAGAGACCCAGTACTTC; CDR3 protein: CSASSDRGYQETQYF
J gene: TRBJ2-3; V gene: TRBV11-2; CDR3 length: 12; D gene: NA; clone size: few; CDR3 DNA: TGTGCCAGTGGGAGAGGCACAGATACGCAGTATTTT; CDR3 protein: CASGRGTDTQYF
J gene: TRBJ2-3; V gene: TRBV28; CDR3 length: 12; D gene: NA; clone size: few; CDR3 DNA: TGTGCCAGCAGACAGAACACAGATACGCAGTATTTT; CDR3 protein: CASRQNTDTQYF
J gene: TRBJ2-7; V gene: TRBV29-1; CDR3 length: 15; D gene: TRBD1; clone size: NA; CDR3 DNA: TGCAGCGCCAAAACGCAGGGGGACCCAACGGACGAGCAGTACTTC; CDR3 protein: CSAKTQGDPTDEQYF
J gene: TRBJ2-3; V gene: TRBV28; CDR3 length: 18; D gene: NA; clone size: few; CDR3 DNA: TGTGCCAGCAGTCCCCTGGGGGACCCTAAGACTAGCACAGATACGCAGTATTTT; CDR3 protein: CASSPLGDPKTSTDTQYF
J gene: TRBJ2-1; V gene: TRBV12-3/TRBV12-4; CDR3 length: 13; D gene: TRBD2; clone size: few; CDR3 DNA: TGTGCCAGCACTGGACTAGAATCGGATGAGCAGTTCTTC; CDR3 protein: CASTGLESDEQFF
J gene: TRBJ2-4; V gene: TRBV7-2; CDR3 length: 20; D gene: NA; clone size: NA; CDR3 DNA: TGTGCCAGCAGCTTAGGTTATGGGGACACCCGACTCAGCGTTTGGAACATTCAGTACTTC; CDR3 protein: CASSLGYGDTRLSVWNIQYF
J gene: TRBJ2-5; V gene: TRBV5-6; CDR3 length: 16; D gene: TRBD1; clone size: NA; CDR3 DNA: TGTGCCAGCAGCCCCCAGGGGAGGACAGGGCAAGAGACCCAGTACTTC; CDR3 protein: CASSPQGRTGQETQYF
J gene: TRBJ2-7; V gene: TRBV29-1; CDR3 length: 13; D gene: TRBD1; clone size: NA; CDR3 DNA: TGCAGCGCTGCCAGAACAGGGGGCAACGAGCAGTACTTC; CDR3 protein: CSAARTGGNEQYF
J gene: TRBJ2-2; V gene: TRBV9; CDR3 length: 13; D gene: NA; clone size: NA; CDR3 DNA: TGTGCCAGCAACGGTTTTAGCACCGGGGAGCTGTTTTTT; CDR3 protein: CASNGFSTGELFF
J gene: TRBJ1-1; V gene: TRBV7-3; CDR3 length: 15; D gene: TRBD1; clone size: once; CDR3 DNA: TGTGCCAGCAGCCCCCGGGGGGCAGGGGGCACTGAAGCTTTCTTT; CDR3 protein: CASSPRGAGGTEAFF
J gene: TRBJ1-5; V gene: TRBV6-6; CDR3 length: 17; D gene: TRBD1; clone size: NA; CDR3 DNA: TGTGCCAGCAGTTACTCTTTACGGACAGGGTGGCAAAGGCCCCAGCATTTT; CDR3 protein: CASSYSLRTGWQRPQHF
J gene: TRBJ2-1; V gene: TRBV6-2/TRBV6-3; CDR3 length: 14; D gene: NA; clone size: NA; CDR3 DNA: TGTGCCAGCATCTCCTCGCGGTTGTCCAATGAGCAGTTCTTC; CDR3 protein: CASISSRLSNEQFF
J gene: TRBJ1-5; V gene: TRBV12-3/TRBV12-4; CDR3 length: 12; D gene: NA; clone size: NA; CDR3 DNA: TGTGCCAGCAGGGCAGGCCCCCAGCCCCAGCATTTT; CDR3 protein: CASRAGPQPQHF
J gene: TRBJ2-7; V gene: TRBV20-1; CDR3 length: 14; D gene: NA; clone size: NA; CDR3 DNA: TGCAGTGCTAGGATCGTAGGGTATAGTTACGAGCAGTACTTC; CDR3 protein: CSARIVGYSYEQYF
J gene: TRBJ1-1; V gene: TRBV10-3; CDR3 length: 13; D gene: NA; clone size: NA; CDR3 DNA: TGTGCCACCAGGACAGAAAAGGTGGGTGAAGCTTTCTTT; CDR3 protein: CATRTEKVGEAFF
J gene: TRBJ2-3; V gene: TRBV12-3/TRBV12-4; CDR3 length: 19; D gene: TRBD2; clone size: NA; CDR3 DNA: TGTGCCAGCAGTTTGGAGACTAGCGGGAGTAGGAGTTTCACAGATACGCAGTATTTT; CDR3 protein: CASSLETSGSRSFTDTQYF
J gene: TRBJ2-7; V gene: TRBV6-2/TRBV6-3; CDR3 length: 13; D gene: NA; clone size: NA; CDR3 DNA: TGTGCCACCAAAACAGGGAGCTCCTACGAGCAGTACTTC; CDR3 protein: CATKTGSSYEQYF
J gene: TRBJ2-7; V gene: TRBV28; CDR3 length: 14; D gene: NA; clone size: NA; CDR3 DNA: TGTGCCAGCAGGAGAAGGGGCTTTGGCTACGAGCAGTACTTC; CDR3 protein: CASRRRGFGYEQYF
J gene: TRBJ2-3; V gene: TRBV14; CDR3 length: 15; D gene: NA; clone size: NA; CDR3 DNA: TGTGCCAGCAGCCAGGCTACAGGACGGGCAGATACGCAGTATTTT; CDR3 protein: CASSQATGRADTQYF
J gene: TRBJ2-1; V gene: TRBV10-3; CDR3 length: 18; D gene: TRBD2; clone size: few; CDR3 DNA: TGTGCCATCAGCCGACCTGGAAGGACTAGCGGGGGGGCCGGGGAGCAGTTCTTC; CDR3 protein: CAISRPGRTSGGAGEQFF
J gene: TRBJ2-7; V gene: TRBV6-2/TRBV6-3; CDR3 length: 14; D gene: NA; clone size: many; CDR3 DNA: TGTGCCAGCAGTTCCTGGGACGGTACCTACGAGCAGTACTTC; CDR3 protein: CASSSWDGTYEQYF
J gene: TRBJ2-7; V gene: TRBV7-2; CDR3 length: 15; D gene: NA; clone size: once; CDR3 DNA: TGTGCCAGCAGCCCCGTTACCACACCATCCTACGAGCAGTACTTC; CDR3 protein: CASSPVTTPSYEQYF
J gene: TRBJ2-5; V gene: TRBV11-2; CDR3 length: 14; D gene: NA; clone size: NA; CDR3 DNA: TGTGCCAGCAGCTCTGGACACAGATCAGAGACCCAGTACTTC; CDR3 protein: CASSSGHRSETQYF
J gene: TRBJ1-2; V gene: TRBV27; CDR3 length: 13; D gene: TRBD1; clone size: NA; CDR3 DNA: TGTGCCAGCAGCGGGACAGGGAACTATGGCTACACCTTC; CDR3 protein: CASSGTGNYGYTF
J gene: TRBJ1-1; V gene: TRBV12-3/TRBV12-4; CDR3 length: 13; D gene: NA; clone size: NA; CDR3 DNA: TGTGCCAGCAGATGGGTAGAGACCACTGAAGCTTTCTTT; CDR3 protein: CASRWVETTEAFF
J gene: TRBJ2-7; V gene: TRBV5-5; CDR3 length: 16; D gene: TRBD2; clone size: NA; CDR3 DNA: TGTGCCAGCAGCGTACCGACTAGCGGGACCTCCTACGAGCAGTACTTC; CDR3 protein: CASSVPTSGTSYEQYF